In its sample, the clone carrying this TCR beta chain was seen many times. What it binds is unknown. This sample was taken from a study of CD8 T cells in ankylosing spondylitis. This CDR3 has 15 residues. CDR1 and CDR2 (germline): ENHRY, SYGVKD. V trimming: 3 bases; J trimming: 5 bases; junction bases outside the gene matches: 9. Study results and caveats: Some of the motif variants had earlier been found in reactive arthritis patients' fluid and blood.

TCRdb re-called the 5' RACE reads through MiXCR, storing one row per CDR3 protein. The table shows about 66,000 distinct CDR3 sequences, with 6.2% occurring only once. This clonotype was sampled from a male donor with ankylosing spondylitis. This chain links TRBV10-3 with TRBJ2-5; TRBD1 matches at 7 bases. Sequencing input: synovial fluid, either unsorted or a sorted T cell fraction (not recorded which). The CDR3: CAISDPLGGGETQYF. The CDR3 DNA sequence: TGTGCCATCAGTGACCCCTTAGGGGGCGGGGAGACCCAGTACTTC.